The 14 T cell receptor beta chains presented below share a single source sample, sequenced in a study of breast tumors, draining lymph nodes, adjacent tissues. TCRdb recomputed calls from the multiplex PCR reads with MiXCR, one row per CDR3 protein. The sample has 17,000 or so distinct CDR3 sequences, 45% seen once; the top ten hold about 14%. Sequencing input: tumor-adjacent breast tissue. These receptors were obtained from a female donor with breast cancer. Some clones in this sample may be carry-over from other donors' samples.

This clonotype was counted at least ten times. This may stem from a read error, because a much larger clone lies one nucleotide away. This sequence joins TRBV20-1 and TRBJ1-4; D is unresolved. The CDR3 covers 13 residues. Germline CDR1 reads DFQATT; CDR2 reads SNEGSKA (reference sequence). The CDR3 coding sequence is TGCAGTGCTTCAGAGACAACTAATGAAACACTGTTTTTT. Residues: CSASETTNETLFF.

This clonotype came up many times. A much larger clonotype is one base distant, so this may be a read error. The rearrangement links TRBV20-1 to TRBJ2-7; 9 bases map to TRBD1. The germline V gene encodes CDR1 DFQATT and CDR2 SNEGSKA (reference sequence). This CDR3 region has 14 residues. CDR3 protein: CSASDRGISSEQYF. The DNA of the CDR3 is TGCAGTGCTAGCGACAGGGGGATATCCTCCGAGCAGTACTTC.

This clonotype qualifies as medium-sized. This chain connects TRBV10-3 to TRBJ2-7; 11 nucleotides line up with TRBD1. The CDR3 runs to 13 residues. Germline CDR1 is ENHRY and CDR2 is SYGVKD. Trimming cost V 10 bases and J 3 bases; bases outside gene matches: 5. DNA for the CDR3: TGTGCCACTGGACAGGGGGCCTTCTACGAGCAGTACTTC. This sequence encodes CATGQGAFYEQYF.

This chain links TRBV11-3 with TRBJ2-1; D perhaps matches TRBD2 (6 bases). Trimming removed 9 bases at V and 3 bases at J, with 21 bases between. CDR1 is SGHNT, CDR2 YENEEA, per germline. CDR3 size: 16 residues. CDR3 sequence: CASSPWSSEDYNEQFF. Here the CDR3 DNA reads TGTGCCAGTAGCCCCTGGTCTAGCGAAGACTACAATGAGCAGTTCTTC.

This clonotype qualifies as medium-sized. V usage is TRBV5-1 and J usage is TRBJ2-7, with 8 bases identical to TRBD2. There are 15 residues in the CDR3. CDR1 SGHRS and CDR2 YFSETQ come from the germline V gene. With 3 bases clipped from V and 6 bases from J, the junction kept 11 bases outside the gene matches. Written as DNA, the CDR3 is TGCGCCAGCAGCTACCTAGCGGGCGGGAATGGCGAGCAGTACTTC. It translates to CASSYLAGGNGEQYF.

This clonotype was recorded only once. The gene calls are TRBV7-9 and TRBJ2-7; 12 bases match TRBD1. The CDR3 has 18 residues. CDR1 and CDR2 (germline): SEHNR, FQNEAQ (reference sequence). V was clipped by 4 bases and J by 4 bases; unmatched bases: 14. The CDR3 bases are TGTGCCAGCAGCTCCGAAAACACCGGGACAGGGGGCTGGTACGAGCAGTACTTC. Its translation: CASSSENTGTGGWYEQYF.

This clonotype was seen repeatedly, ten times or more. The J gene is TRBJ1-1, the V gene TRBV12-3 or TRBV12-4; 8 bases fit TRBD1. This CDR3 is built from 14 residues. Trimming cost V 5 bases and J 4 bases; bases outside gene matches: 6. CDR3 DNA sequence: TGTGCCAGCAGTAAAACAGGGGGACGCACTGAAGCTTTCTTT. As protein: CASSKTGGRTEAFF.

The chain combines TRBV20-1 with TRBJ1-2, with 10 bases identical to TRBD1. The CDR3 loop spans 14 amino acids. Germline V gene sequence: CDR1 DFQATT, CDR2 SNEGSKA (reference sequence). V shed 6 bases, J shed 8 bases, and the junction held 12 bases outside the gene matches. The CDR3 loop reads CSAITGTGVGGYTF. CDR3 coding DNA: TGCAGTGCCATAACCGGGACAGGGGTGGGGGGCTACACCTTC.

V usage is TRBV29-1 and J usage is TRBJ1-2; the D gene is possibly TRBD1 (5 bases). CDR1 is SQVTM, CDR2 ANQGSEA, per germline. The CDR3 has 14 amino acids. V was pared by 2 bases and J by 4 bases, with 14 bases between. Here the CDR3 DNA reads TGCAGCGTTGAAAGTACCGGCCAGGGCTATGGCTACACCTTC. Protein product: CSVESTGQGYGYTF.

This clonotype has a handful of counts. The DNA for the CDR3 is TGCAGTGCTAGAGATCGGGTCTCATTGGGCACAGATACGCAGTATTTT. This translates into CSARDRVSLGTDTQYF. The chain couples TRBV20-1 to TRBJ2-3; no clear D. Deletions cut 0 bases from V and 1 base from J, with 14 bases between. CDR3 size: 16 residues. Germline CDR1 and CDR2: DFQATT and SNEGSKA (reference sequence).

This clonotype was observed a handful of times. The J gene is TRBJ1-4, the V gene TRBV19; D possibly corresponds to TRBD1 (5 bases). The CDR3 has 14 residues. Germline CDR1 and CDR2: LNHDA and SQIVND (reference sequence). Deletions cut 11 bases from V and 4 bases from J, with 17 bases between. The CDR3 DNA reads TGTGCCGGCAGTAGCCGGGACGGTAATGAAAAACTGTTTTTT. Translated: CAGSSRDGNEKLFF. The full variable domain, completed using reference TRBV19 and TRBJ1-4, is DGGITQSPKYLFRKEGQNVTLSCEQNLNHDAMYWYRQDPGQGLRLIYYSQIVNDFQKGDIAEGYSVSREKKESFPLTVTSAQKNPTAFYLCAGSSRDGNEKLFFGSGTQLSVL.

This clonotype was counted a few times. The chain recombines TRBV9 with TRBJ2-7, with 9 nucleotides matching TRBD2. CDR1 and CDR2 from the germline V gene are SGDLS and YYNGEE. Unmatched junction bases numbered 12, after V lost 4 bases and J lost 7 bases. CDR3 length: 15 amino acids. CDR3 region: CASSPPSGTVREQYF. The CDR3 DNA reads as TGTGCCAGCAGCCCCCCTAGCGGGACGGTACGGGAGCAGTACTTC. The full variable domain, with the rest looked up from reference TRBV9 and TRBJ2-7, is DSGVTQTPKHLITATGQRVTLRCSPRSGDLSVYWYQQSLDQGLQFLIQYYNGEERAKGNILERFSAQQFPDLHSELNLSSLELGDSALYFCASSPPSGTVREQYFGPGTRLTVT.

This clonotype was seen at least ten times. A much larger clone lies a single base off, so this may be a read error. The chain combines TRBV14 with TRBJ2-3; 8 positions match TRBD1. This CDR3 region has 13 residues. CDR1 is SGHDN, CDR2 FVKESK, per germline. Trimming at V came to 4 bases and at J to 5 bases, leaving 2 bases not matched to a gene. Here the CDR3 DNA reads TGTGCCAGCAGCCGGGACAGGATAGATACGCAGTATTTT. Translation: CASSRDRIDTQYF.

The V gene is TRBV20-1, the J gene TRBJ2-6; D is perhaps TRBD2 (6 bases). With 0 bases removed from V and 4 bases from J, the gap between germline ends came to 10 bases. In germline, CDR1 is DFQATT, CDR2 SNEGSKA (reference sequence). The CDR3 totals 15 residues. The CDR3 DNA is TGCAGTGCTAGAGAGGGGAGCGGGGGGGCCAACGTCCTGACTTTC. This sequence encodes CSAREGSGGANVLTF.